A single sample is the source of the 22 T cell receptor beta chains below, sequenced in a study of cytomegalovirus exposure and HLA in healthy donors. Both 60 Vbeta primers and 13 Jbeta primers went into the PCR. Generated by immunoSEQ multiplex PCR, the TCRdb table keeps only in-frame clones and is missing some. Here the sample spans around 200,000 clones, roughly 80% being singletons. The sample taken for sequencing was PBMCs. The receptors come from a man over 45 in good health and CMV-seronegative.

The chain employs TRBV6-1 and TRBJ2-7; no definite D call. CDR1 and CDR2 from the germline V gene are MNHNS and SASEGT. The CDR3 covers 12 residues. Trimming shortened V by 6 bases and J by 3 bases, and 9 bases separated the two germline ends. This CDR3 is CASRQNYYEQYF. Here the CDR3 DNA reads TGTGCCAGCAGACAGAATTACTACGAGCAGTACTTC.

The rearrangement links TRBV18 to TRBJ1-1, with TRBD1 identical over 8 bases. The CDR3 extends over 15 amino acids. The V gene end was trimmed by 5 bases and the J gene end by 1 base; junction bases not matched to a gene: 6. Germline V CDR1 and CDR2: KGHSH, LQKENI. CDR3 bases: TGTGCCAGCTCAACTTCAGGGGGCAGGAACACTGAAGCTTTCTTT. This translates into CASSTSGGRNTEAFF.

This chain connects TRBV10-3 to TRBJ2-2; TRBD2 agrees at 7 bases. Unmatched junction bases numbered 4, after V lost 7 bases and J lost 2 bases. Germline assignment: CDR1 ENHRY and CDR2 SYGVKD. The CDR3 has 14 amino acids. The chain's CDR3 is CAITPGGNTGELFF. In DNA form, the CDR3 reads TGTGCCATCACCCCGGGGGGTAACACCGGGGAGCTGTTTTTT.

The DNA for the CDR3 is TGCGCCAGCGGGCCTCAAGTAACGTCAAACTATGGCTACACCTTC. As protein: CASGPQVTSNYGYTF. This chain joins TRBV4-1 and TRBJ1-2; D is ambiguous. CDR1 and CDR2 from the germline V gene are MGHRA and YSYEKL. The CDR3 length is 15 residues. The V and J ends lost 8 bases and 2 bases respectively, with 18 bases between them.

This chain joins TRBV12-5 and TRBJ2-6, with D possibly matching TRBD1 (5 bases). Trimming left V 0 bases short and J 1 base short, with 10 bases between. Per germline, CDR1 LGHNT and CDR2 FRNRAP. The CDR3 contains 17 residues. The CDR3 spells CASGLVTGSSGANVLTF. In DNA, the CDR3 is TGTGCTAGTGGTTTGGTTACAGGCTCTTCTGGGGCCAACGTCCTGACTTTC.

The CDR3 nucleotides read TGTGCCTGGAGTGTACAGGCGGCTTCACCCCTCCACTTT. Encoded protein: CAWSVQAASPLHF. The chain is built from TRBV30 and TRBJ1-6; the D gene is possibly TRBD1 (5 bases). This CDR3 region has 13 residues. V lost 0 bases, J lost 9 bases, and 9 bases lay in between. Germline loops: CDR1 GTSNPN, CDR2 SVGIG (reference sequence). Complete variable domain (other parts from reference TRBV30 and TRBJ1-6): SQTIHQWPATLVQPVGSPLSLECTVEGTSNPNLYWYRQAAGRGLQLLFYSVGIGQISSEVPQNLSASRPQDRQFILSSKKLLLSDSGFYLCAWSVQAASPLHFGNGTRLTVT.

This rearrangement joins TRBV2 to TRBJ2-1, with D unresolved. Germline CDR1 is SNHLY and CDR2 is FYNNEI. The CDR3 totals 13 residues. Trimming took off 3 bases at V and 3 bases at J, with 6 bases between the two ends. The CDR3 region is CASSELVYNEQFF. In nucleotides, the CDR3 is TGTGCCAGCAGTGAGCTAGTCTACAATGAGCAGTTCTTC.

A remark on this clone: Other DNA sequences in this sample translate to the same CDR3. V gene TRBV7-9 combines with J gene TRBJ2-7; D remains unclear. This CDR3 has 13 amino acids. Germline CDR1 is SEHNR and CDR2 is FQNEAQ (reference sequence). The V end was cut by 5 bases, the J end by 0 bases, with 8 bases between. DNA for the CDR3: TGTGCCAGCAGCCCCCCTAGCTCCTACGAGCAGTACTTC. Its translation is CASSPPSSYEQYF.

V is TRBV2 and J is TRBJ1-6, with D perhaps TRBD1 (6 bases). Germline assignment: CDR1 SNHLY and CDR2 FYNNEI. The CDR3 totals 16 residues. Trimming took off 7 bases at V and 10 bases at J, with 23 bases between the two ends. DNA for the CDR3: TGTGCCAGCACCTCGAATGTGGGGGCTCAAGGGTCACCCCTCCACTTT. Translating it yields CASTSNVGAQGSPLHF.

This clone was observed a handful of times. DNA of the CDR3: TGTGCCAGCAGCCGACAGTACTCACCCCTCCACTTT. Residues: CASSRQYSPLHF. The chain uses TRBV7-2 and TRBJ1-6; maybe TRBD1 (5 bases). This CDR3 comprises 12 residues. CDR1 SGHTA and CDR2 FQGNSA come from the germline V gene. V lost 5 bases to trimming and J lost 10 bases, with 9 bases between them.

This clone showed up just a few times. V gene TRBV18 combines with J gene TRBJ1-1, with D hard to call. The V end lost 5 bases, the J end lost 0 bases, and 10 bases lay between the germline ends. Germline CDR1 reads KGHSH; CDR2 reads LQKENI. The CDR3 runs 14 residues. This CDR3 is CASSESSLNTEAFF. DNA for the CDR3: TGTGCCAGCTCAGAAAGTAGTCTGAACACTGAAGCTTTCTTT.

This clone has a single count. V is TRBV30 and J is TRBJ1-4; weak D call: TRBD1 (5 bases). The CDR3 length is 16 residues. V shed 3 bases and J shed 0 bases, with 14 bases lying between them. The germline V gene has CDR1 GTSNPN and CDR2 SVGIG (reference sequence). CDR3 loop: CAWRSKDRATNEKLFF. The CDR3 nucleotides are TGTGCCTGGAGATCTAAAGACAGAGCAACTAATGAAAAACTGTTTTTT.

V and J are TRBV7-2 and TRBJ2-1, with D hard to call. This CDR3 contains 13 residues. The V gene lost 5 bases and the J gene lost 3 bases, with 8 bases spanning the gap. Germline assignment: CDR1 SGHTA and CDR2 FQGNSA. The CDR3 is CASSLILYNEQFF. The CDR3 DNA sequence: TGTGCCAGCAGCCTTATCCTCTACAATGAGCAGTTCTTC.

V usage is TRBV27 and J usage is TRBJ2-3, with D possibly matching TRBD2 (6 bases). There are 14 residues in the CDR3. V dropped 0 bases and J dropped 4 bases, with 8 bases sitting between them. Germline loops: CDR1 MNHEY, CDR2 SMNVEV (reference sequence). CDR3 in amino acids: CASSLSLAADTQYF. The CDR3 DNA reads TGTGCCAGCAGTTTATCACTAGCCGCAGATACGCAGTATTTT.

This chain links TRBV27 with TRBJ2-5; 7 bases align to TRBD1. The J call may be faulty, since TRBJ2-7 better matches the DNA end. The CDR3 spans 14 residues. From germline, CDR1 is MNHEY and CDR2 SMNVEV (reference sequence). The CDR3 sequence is CASSPTIGGHEQYF. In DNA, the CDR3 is TGTGCCAGCAGTCCAACGATAGGGGGCCACGAGCAGTACTTC.

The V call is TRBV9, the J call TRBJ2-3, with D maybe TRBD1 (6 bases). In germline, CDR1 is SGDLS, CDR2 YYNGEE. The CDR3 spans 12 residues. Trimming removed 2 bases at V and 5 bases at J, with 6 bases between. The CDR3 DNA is TGTGCCAGCAGCGTGGACAGAGATACGCAGTATTTT. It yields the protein CASSVDRDTQYF.

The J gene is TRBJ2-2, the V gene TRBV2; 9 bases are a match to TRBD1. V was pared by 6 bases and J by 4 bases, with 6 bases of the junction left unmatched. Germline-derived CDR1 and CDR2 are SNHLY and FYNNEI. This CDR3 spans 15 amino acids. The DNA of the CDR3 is TGTGCCAGCAGATTAGACAGGGGGGGCACCGGGGAGCTGTTTTTT. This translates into CASRLDRGGTGELFF.

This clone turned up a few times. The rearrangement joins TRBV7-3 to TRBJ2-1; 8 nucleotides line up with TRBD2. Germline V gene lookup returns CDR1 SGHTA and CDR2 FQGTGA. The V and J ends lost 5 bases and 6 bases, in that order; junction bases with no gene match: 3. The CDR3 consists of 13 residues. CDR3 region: CASSVTSGNEQFF. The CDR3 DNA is TGTGCCAGCAGCGTTACTAGCGGCAATGAGCAGTTCTTC.

CDR3: CAWRGTGGTDTQYF. In nucleotides, the CDR3 is TGTGCCTGGAGGGGAACAGGGGGAACAGATACGCAGTATTTT. The V call is TRBV30, the J call TRBJ2-3; 8 nucleotides line up with TRBD1. In germline, CDR1 is GTSNPN, CDR2 SVGIG (reference sequence). The CDR3 totals 14 residues. V trimming: 3 bases; J trimming: 3 bases; junction bases outside the gene matches: 5. Full variable domain (remainder filled in from reference TRBV30 and TRBJ2-3): SQTIHQWPATLVQPVGSPLSLECTVEGTSNPNLYWYRQAAGRGLQLLFYSVGIGQISSEVPQNLSASRPQDRQFILSSKKLLLSDSGFYLCAWRGTGGTDTQYFGPGTRLTVL.

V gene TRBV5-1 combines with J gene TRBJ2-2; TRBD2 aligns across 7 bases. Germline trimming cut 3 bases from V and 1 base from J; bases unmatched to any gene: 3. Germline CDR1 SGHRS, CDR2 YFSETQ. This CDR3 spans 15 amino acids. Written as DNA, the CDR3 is TGCGCCAGCAGCTACGGGACTAAGAACACCGGGGAGCTGTTTTTT. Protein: CASSYGTKNTGELFF.

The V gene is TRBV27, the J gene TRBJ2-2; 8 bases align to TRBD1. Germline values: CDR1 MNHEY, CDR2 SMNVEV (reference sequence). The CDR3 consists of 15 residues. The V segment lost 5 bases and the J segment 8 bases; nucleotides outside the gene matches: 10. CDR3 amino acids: CASSRTTGGRGELFF. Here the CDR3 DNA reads TGTGCCAGCAGTCGTACAACAGGGGGAAGGGGGGAGCTGTTTTTT.

CDR3 nucleotides: TGTGCCATCAGTGGCCCGGCGGGGGAGACCCAGTACTTC. It specifies CAISGPAGETQYF. The rearrangement links TRBV10-3 to TRBJ2-5; TRBD2 is a possible D gene (6 bases). V lost 4 bases and J 5 bases, leaving 11 bases between the germline ends. The germline V gene has CDR1 ENHRY and CDR2 SYGVKD. This CDR3 contains 13 residues.